This T cell receptor beta chain was sequenced for a study of T cell responses to AZD1222 COVID-19 vaccine. As for this clone: Antigen unknown.

The data were produced by immunoSEQ multiplex PCR, yet TCRdb's version contains in-frame clones alone and is incomplete. The sample carries some 120,000 clones, approximately 90% recorded once. CDR1 SGHRS and CDR2 YFSETQ come from the germline V gene. Trimming shortened V by 4 bases and J by 7 bases, and 17 bases separated the two germline ends. The CDR3 is 15 residues long. Regarding the study as a whole: Of the AZD1222 recipients, only five or six were seropositive at baseline.

The rearrangement joins TRBV5-1 to TRBJ1-4; D is ambiguous. Specimen: peripheral blood, collected on day 0 of AZD1222 vaccination. The sequence was collected from an adult in good health. CDR3 sequence: CASSGEGFEGEKLFF. For the CDR3, the DNA is TGCGCCAGCAGCGGGGAAGGGTTTGAGGGTGAAAAACTGTTTTTT. Full variable domain (remainder filled in from reference TRBV5-1 and TRBJ1-4): KAGVTQTPRYLIKTRGQQVTLSCSPISGHRSVSWYQQTPGQGLQFLFEYFSETQRNKGNFPGRFSGRQFSNSRSEMNVSTLELGDSALYLCASSGEGFEGEKLFFGSGTQLSVL.